This TCR beta chain emerged from a study of cytomegalovirus exposure and HLA in healthy donors. PCR amplification relied on 60 Vbeta primers (plus 13 Jbeta primers). Using immunoSEQ multiplex PCR, the repertoire was profiled, and TCRdb retains in-frame clones only, with some absent. The sample contains 130,000 to 150,000 clones, roughly three quarters of which appear only once. Per germline, CDR1 MNHNS and CDR2 SASEGT. V was clipped by 0 bases and J by 3 bases, with 9 bases between them. This CDR3 contains 14 residues. The specimen was PBMCs. The receptor comes from a woman between 50 and 59 years old in good health and CMV-seronegative. V usage is TRBV6-1 and J usage is TRBJ2-7; the D gene is possibly TRBD2 (6 bases). The chain's CDR3 is CASSEAGGNYEQYF. The CDR3 bases are TGTGCCAGCAGTGAAGCTGGAGGGAACTACGAGCAGTACTTC.